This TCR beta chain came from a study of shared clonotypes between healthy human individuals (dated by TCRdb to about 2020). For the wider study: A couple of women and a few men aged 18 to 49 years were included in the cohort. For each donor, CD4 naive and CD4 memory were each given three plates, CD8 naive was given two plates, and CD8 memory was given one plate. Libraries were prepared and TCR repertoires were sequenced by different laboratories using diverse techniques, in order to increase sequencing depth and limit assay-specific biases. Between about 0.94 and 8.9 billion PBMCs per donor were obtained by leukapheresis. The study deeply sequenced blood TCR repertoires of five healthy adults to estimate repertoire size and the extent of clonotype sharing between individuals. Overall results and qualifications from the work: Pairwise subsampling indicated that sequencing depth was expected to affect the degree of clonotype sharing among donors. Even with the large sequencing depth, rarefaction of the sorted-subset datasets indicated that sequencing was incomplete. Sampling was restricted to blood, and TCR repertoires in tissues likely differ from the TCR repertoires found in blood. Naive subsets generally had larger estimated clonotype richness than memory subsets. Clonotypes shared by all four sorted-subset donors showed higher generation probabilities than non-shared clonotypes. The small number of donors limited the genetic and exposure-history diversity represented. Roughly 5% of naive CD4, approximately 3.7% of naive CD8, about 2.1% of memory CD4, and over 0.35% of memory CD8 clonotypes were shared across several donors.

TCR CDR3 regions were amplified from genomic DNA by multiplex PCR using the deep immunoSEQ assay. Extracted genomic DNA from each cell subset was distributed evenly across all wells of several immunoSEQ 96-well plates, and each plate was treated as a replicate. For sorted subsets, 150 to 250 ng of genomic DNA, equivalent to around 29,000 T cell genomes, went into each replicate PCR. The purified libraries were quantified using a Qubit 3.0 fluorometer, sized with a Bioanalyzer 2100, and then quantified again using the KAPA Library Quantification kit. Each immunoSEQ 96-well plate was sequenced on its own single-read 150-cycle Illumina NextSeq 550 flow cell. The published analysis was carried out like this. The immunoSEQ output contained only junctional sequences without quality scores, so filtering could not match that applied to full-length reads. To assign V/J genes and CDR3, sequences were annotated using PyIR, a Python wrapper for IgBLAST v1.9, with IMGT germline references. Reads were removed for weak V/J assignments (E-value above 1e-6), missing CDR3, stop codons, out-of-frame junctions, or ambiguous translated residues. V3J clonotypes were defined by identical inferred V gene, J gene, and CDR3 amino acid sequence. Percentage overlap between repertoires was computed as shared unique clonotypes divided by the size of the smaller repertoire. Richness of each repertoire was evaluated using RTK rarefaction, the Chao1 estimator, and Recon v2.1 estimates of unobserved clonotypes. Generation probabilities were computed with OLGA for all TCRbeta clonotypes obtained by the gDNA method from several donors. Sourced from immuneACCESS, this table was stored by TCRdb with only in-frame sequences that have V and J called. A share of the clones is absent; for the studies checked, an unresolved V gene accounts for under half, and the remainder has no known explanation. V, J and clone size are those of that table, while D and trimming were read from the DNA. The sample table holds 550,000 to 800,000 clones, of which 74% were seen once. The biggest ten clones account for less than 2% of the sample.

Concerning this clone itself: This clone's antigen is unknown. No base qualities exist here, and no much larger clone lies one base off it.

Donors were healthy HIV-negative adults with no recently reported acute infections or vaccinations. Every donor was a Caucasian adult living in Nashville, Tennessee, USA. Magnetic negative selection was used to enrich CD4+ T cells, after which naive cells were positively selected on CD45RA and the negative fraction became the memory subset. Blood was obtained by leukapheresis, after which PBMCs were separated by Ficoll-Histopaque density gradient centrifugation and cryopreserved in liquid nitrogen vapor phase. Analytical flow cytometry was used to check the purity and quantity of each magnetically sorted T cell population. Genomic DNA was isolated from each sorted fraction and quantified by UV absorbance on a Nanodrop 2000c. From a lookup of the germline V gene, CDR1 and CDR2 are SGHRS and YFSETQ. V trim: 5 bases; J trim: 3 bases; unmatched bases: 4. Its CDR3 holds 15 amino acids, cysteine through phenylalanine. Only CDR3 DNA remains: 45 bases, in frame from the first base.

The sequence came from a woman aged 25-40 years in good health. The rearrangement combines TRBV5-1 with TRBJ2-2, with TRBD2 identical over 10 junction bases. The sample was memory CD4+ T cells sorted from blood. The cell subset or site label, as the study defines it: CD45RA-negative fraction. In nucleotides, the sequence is TGCGCCAGCAGTTGGACTAGCGGTGACACCGGGGAGCTGTTTTTT. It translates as CASSWTSGDTGELFF.